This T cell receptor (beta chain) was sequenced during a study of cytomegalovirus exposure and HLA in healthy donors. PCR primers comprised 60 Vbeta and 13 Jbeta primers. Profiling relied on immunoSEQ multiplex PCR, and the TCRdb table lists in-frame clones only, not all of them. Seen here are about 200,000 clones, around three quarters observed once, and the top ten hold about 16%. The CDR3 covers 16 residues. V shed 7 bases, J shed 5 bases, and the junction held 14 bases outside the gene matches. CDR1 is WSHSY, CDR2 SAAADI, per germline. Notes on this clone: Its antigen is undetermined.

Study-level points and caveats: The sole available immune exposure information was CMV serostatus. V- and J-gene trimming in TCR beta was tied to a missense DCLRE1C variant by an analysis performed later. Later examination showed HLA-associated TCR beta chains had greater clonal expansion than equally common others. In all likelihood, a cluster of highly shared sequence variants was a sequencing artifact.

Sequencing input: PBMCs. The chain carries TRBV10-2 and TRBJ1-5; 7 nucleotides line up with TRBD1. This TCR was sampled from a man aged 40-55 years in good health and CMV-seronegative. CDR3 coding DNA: TGCGCCAGCATGCCGGGAAGGGGGCAGGATCATCAGCCCCAGCATTTT. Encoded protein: CASMPGRGQDHQPQHF.